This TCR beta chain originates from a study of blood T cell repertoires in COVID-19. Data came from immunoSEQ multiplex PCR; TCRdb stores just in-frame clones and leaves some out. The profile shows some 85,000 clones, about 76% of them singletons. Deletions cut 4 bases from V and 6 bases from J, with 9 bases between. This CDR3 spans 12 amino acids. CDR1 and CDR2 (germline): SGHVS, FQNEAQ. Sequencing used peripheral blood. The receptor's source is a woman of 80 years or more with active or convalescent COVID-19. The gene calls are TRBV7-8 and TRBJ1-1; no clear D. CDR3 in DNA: TGTGCCAGCAGCTCAAAATTCCCTGAAGCTTTCTTT. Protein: CASSSKFPEAFF.